This passage covers 26 T cell receptor beta chains from one sample sequenced in a study of cytomegalovirus exposure and HLA in healthy donors (dated by TCRdb to about 2017). Preparation of the library involved the immunoSEQ multiplex PCR assay. For the multiplex PCR, a mixture combining 60 forward primers for TCR Vbeta segments and 13 reverse primers for TCR Jbeta segments was used. The table comes from immuneACCESS by way of TCRdb, which keeps in-frame sequences with V and J called. Part of the clones is missing from these tables; in studies checked, under half for an unresolved V gene and the rest for unknown reasons. Present in this sample are around 150,000 clones, roughly 80% of which were seen just once. The ten most abundant clones make up 6% to 9% of the sample. Sequencing was done on a sample of PBMCs. The receptors come from a woman under 40 in good health and CMV-seropositive.

V usage is TRBV7-9 and J usage is TRBJ1-2; D gene unclear. CDR1 is SEHNR, CDR2 FQNEAQ, per germline (reference sequence). Trimming shortened V by 7 bases and J by 8 bases, and 17 bases separated the two germline ends. CDR3 length equals 13 residues. The CDR3 nucleotides are TGTGCCAGCACCCGAGGGCCGGAGAGCGGCTACACCTTC. Its protein product is CASTRGPESGYTF. Variable domain in full (rest from reference TRBV7-9 and TRBJ1-2): DTGVSQNPRHKITKRGQNVTFRCDPISEHNRLYWYRQTLGQGPEFLTYFQNEAQLEKSRLLSDRFSAERPKGSFSTLEIQRTEQGDSAMYLCASTRGPESGYTFGSGTRLTVV.

This clone was picked up a small number of times. The J gene is TRBJ2-7, the V gene TRBV16; weak D call: TRBD1 (5 bases). Trimming took 3 bases from V and 3 from J, leaving 12 bases between them. This CDR3 spans 14 amino acids. Germline V CDR1 and CDR2: KGHSY, FQNENV. Here the CDR3 reads CASSQSRDLYEQYF. CDR3 nucleotides: TGTGCCAGCAGCCAGTCCAGGGATCTCTACGAGCAGTACTTC.

V usage is TRBV18 and J usage is TRBJ1-5; TRBD1 might be the D (6 bases). The CDR3 loop spans 18 amino acids. V lost 4 bases and J 4 bases, leaving 23 bases between the germline ends. CDR1 and CDR2 from the germline V gene are KGHSH and LQKENI. The CDR3 bases are TGTGCCAGCTCACAAAATCAGGATAGCAGGGGCCAAAATCAGCCCCAGCATTTT. This codes for CASSQNQDSRGQNQPQHF.

The chain links TRBV7-9 to TRBJ1-5, with D tentatively TRBD1 (5 bases). Trimming left V 5 bases short and J 1 base short, with 15 bases between. CDR3 length: 16 amino acids. Looked up from germline, CDR1 is SEHNR and CDR2 is FQNEAQ (reference sequence). CDR3 coding DNA: TGTGCCAGCAGCCCCTACAGGATAGGAAGCAATCAGCCCCAGCATTTT. This codes for CASSPYRIGSNQPQHF.

The chain combines TRBV7-3 with TRBJ2-1; no clear D. CDR3 length equals 15 residues. Germline loops: CDR1 SGHTA, CDR2 FQGTGA. Trimming left V 5 bases short and J 0 bases short, with 11 bases between. CDR3 protein: CASSPRLDSYNEQFF. In nucleotides, the CDR3 is TGTGCCAGCAGCCCCCGACTCGACTCCTACAATGAGCAGTTCTTC.

As concerns this clone: This sample also contains other DNA sequences that code for the same CDR3. V usage is TRBV27 and J usage is TRBJ1-1; D possibly corresponds to TRBD1 (5 bases). The CDR3 sequence is 15 residues long. Trimming cost V 2 bases and J 0 bases, with 10 bases left between them. Germline lookup yields CDR1 MNHEY and CDR2 SMNVEV (reference sequence). CDR3 protein: CASSLSAGLNTEAFF. The CDR3 nucleotides read TGTGCCAGCAGTTTAAGTGCAGGGCTGAACACTGAAGCTTTCTTT.

The chain links TRBV28 to TRBJ1-1, with 7 bases that match TRBD1. CDR3 length: 13 residues. V lost 6 bases and J lost 4; bases outside the gene matches: 5. CDR1 and CDR2 (germline): MDHEN, SYDVKM. The CDR3: CASRLTGTTEAFF. The CDR3 DNA sequence: TGTGCCAGCAGGTTGACAGGGACCACTGAAGCTTTCTTT. The full variable domain, completed using reference TRBV28 and TRBJ1-1, is DVKVTQSSRYLVKRTGEKVFLECVQDMDHENMFWYRQDPGLGLRLIYFSYDVKMKEKGDIPEGYSVSREKKERFSLILESASTNQTSMYLCASRLTGTTEAFFGQGTRLTVV.

The J gene is TRBJ1-2, the V gene TRBV7-9; weak D call: TRBD1 (5 bases). The ends were cut back, 3 bases at V and 5 bases at J, with 19 bases in the middle. This CDR3 contains 16 residues. Germline CDR1 reads SEHNR; CDR2 reads FQNEAQ (reference sequence). CDR3 region: CASSFPPTGDSYGYTF. The CDR3 DNA reads TGTGCCAGCAGCTTCCCCCCCACAGGAGACTCTTATGGCTACACCTTC.

The chain is built from TRBV5-4 and TRBJ2-5, with 11 bases that match TRBD2. The CDR3 spans 15 residues. The germline V gene has CDR1 SGHNT and CDR2 YYREEE (reference sequence). Trimming at V came to 2 bases and at J to 6 bases, leaving 6 bases not matched to a gene. CDR3 DNA: TGTGCCAGCAGCTTTAGCGGGGGGGCCTGGAAGACCCAGTACTTC. Its protein product is CASSFSGGAWKTQYF.

The rearrangement uses TRBV11-2 and TRBJ2-3; 8 bases align to TRBD1. The ends lost 5 bases at V and 0 bases at J; junction bases unmatched: 4. From germline, CDR1 is SGHAT and CDR2 FQNNGV. This CDR3 has 15 residues. CDR3 sequence: CASSKDRVSTDTQYF. The DNA of the CDR3 is TGTGCCAGCAGCAAGGACAGGGTTAGCACAGATACGCAGTATTTT.

The V gene is TRBV5-1, the J gene TRBJ2-5, with a possible D match to TRBD2 (5 bases). The last part of the DNA fits TRBJ2-7 better; the J call may be wrong. CDR3 size: 13 residues. Germline V gene lookup returns CDR1 SGHRS and CDR2 YFSETQ. CDR3 protein: CASSRGMGDEQYF. CDR3 nucleotide sequence: TGCGCCAGCAGCAGAGGGATGGGTGACGAGCAGTACTTC.

This chain joins TRBV6-1 and TRBJ1-4; 10 bases match TRBD1. Unmatched junction bases numbered 7, after V lost 6 bases and J lost 6 bases. Germline V gives CDR1 MNHNS, CDR2 SASEGT. The CDR3 consists of 15 residues. CDR3 in amino acids: CASSGRDRGHEKLFF. CDR3 DNA sequence: TGTGCCAGCAGCGGCCGGGACAGGGGTCATGAAAAACTGTTTTTT.

V usage is TRBV30 and J usage is TRBJ2-7, with unresolved D. V lost 3 bases and J lost 4, with 16 bases in between. This CDR3 has 14 residues. Germline lookup yields CDR1 GTSNPN and CDR2 SVGIG (reference sequence). This CDR3 is CAWRGPGSRYEQYF. CDR3 DNA: TGTGCCTGGAGGGGCCCTGGCAGCCGTTACGAGCAGTACTTC.

This chain joins TRBV7-9 and TRBJ2-1; D perhaps matches TRBD1 (6 bases). This CDR3 contains 15 residues. Germline V gives CDR1 SEHNR, CDR2 FQNEAQ (reference sequence). V was clipped by 0 bases and J by 12 bases, with 18 bases between them. The CDR3 DNA reads as TGTGCCAGCAGCTTAGCGGGGGCCCGAGGCAACGGGCAGTTCTTC. It yields the protein CASSLAGARGNGQFF.

The V and J genes are TRBV5-4 and TRBJ2-7, with TRBD1 as a possible D gene (6 bases). The germline V and J ends were trimmed by 4 bases and 1 base, with 9 bases remaining between them. Germline V gene sequence: CDR1 SGHNT, CDR2 YYREEE (reference sequence). The CDR3 extends over 13 amino acids. The CDR3 DNA follows: TGTGCCAGCAGCCCCCAGGGGTCCTACGAGCAGTACTTC. Translating gives CASSPQGSYEQYF.

V is TRBV6-1 and J is TRBJ2-3; 11 nucleotides line up with TRBD2. With V trimmed by 6 bases and J by 4 bases, 3 bases remained unmatched. The CDR3 is 14 amino acids. Germline loops: CDR1 MNHNS, CDR2 SASEGT. CDR3 DNA: TGTGCCAGCAGACTGACTAGCGGGGCAGATACGCAGTATTTT. This translates into CASRLTSGADTQYF.

The rearrangement joins TRBV5-1 to TRBJ2-4, with 11 nucleotides matching TRBD2. Trimming removed 4 bases from V and 12 bases from J; junction bases left unmatched: 9. This CDR3 contains 14 residues. Germline CDR1 and CDR2: SGHRS and YFSETQ. The chain's CDR3 is CASSPSFSGGAQYF. Written as DNA, the CDR3 is TGCGCCAGCAGCCCGTCCTTTAGCGGGGGGGCTCAGTACTTC. Variable domain in full (rest from reference TRBV5-1 and TRBJ2-4): KAGVTQTPRYLIKTRGQQVTLSCSPISGHRSVSWYQQTPGQGLQFLFEYFSETQRNKGNFPGRFSGRQFSNSRSEMNVSTLELGDSALYLCASSPSFSGGAQYFGAGTRLSVL.

The chain joins TRBV7-8 to TRBJ2-7; D is ambiguous. This CDR3 spans 15 amino acids. CDR1 and CDR2 from the germline V gene are SGHVS and FQNEAQ. V shed 0 bases and J shed 0 bases, with 9 bases lying between them. This CDR3 reads CASSLAPKHSYEQYF. CDR3 coding DNA: TGTGCCAGCAGCTTAGCCCCGAAACACTCCTACGAGCAGTACTTC.

In its sample, this clone was seen a few times. The chain combines TRBV29-1 with TRBJ1-1; the match to TRBD1 covers 8 bases. V dropped 3 bases and J dropped 8; count of bases not matched to a gene: 8. The germline V gene encodes CDR1 SQVTM and CDR2 ANQGSEA. The CDR3 sequence is 13 residues long. As DNA, the CDR3 is TGCAGCGTTGATGAGGCAGGGGGCTTCGAAGCTTTCTTT. Protein product: CSVDEAGGFEAFF.

The chain recombines TRBV7-9 with TRBJ1-1; weak D call: TRBD1 (5 bases). The germline gives CDR1 SEHNR, CDR2 FQNEAQ (reference sequence). V was trimmed by 4 bases and J by 0 bases, leaving 12 bases between them. CDR3 size: 15 residues. The CDR3 loop is CASSYPGVMNTEAFF. The DNA for the CDR3 is TGTGCCAGCAGCTACCCGGGGGTGATGAACACTGAAGCTTTCTTT.

This chain uses TRBV5-5 with TRBJ1-2; 7 nucleotides line up with TRBD1. CDR1 and CDR2 from the germline V gene are SGHKS and YYEKEE (reference sequence). This CDR3 contains 15 residues. V was clipped by 2 bases and J by 4 bases; unmatched bases: 8. The CDR3 nucleotides read TGTGCCAGCAGCTTAGATCCAGGGGGACCCTATGGCTACACCTTC. Translation: CASSLDPGGPYGYTF.

The V gene is TRBV9, the J gene TRBJ1-2; D not resolved. V was trimmed by 2 bases and J by 2 bases, leaving 4 bases between them. The CDR3 covers 12 residues. CDR1 is SGDLS, CDR2 YYNGEE, per germline. DNA of the CDR3: TGTGCCAGCAGCGTCTACAACTATGGCTACACCTTC. Protein sequence: CASSVYNYGYTF.

This rearrangement joins TRBV4-2 to TRBJ2-7; 8 positions match TRBD2. V lost 3 bases, J lost 0 bases, and 7 bases stayed unmatched. Germline CDR1 reads LGHNA; CDR2 reads YNFKEQ. CDR3 length: 16 residues. The CDR3 spells CASSQDSGESSYEQYF. The CDR3 coding sequence is TGTGCCAGCAGCCAGGATAGCGGGGAGAGCTCCTACGAGCAGTACTTC.

The chain joins TRBV29-1 to TRBJ1-1; D remains unclear. CDR3 size: 13 residues. Germline lookup yields CDR1 SQVTM and CDR2 ANQGSEA. Trimming shortened V by 3 bases and J by 0 bases, and 8 bases separated the two germline ends. CDR3 sequence: CSVDPEMNTEAFF. The CDR3 DNA reads TGCAGCGTTGATCCAGAAATGAACACTGAAGCTTTCTTT.

The rearrangement links TRBV18 to TRBJ2-2, with TRBD1 as a possible D gene (6 bases). V lost 1 base, J lost 4 bases, and 10 bases lay in between. Germline assignment: CDR1 KGHSH and CDR2 LQKENI. The CDR3 covers 15 residues. Here the CDR3 DNA reads TGTGCCAGCTCACCACAAAACAGGGCCACCGGGGAGCTGTTTTTT. As protein: CASSPQNRATGELFF.

Turning to this clone: The same CDR3 also results from other DNA sequences found in this sample. The V and J genes are TRBV7-2 and TRBJ1-4; D might be TRBD1 (6 bases). The CDR3 sequence is 14 residues long. Germline V CDR1 and CDR2: SGHTA, FQGNSA. Trimming stripped 4 bases from V and 8 bases from J, with 14 bases between. For the CDR3, the DNA is TGTGCCAGCAGCTCTCAGGGGAGGGACGAAAAACTGTTTTTT. As protein: CASSSQGRDEKLFF.